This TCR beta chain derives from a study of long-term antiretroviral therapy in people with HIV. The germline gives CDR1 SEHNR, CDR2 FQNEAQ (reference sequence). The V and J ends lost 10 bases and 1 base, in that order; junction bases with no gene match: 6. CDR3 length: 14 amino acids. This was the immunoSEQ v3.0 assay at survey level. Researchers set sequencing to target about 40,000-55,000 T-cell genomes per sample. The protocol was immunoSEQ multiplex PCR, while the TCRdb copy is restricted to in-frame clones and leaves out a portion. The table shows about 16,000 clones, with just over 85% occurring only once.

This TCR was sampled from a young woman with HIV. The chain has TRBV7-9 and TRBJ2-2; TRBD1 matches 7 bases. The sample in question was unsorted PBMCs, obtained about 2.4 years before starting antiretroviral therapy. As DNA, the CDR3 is TGTGCCACCAGGGGACAGCAGAACACCGGGGAGCTGTTTTTT. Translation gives CATRGQQNTGELFF.